This TCR beta chain was profiled in a study of T-cell reconstitution after alpha-beta-depleted transplantation in children. V gave up 4 bases and J gave up 2 bases, with 18 bases separating them. CDR1 is SNHLY and CDR2 is FYNNEI in the germline V gene. CDR3 length equals 17 residues. The authors prepared the TCRbeta library with unique molecular identifiers. TCRdb reprocessed the PCR reads via MiXCR and lists one record per CDR3 protein. The table includes approximately 270,000 distinct CDR3 sequences, 20% to 30% detected once. With regard to this clonotype: The target antigen is unknown.

Whole-study findings and limits: About two months after transplant, alpha-beta T cells reportedly came from several hundred expanded graft clones.

V and J are TRBV2 and TRBJ2-1; perhaps TRBD2 as D (5 bases). The sample here was PBMCs, mostly from graft donor cells, taken 360 days after TCRalphabeta/CD19-depleted stem cell transplant. The sequence derives from a female patient aged 2-9 years who had a stem cell transplant for congenital amegakaryocytic thrombocytopenia, so the T cells may come from the graft donor. In DNA form, the CDR3 reads TGTGCCAGCAGTGGGTGGTCCGGCGGGTCCCCCTACAATGAGCAGTTCTTC. Encoded protein: CASSGWSGGSPYNEQFF.